The clone carrying this T cell receptor beta chain has a handful of counts. Its antigen is unknown. The table came from immunoSEQ multiplex PCR; TCRdb's copy has only in-frame clones and leaves some out. Here the sample spans 130,000 or so clones, around 90% being singletons. The data originate from a study of T cells in localized non-small cell lung cancer. Findings of the study overall: Longer overall survival was seen with higher T cell density measured in blood. A median of around 52 clones ranked among the top 100 in tumor appeared in adjacent lung. Adjacent uninvolved lung tissue had the highest T cell clonality, exceeding tumor.

CDR3 length equals 14 residues. Between the trimmed V and J ends, which lost 6 bases and 6 bases, there was a span of 15 bases. Looked up from germline, CDR1 is KGHSH and CDR2 is LQKENI. This sample comprised peripheral blood, obtained before any cancer treatment. The chain has TRBV18 and TRBJ1-5; TRBD1 is a possible D gene (6 bases). The TCR comes from a female donor older than 55 with stage I lung adenocarcinoma. CDR3 nucleotides: TGTGCCAGCTCCCCCTCAGGGGAAGGTCAGCCCCAGCATTTT. Protein product: CASSPSGEGQPQHF. The variable domain in full, completed from reference TRBV18 and TRBJ1-5, reads NAGVMQNPRHLVRRRGQEARLRCSPMKGHSHVYWYRQLPEEGLKFMVYLQKENIIDESGMPKERFSAEFPKEGPSILRIQQVVRGDSAAYFCASSPSGEGQPQHFGDGTRLSIL.